The T cell receptor (beta chain) under discussion was sequenced for a study of blood T cell repertoires in COVID-19. The overall study: Sites across the United States, Italy and Spain contributed samples from acute and convalescent COVID-19.

Trimming took off 5 bases at V and 4 bases at J, with 17 bases between the two ends. The CDR3 loop spans 15 amino acids. Per the germline V gene, CDR1 is SGHTA and CDR2 is FQGNSA. The data were produced by immunoSEQ multiplex PCR, yet TCRdb's version contains in-frame clones alone and is incomplete. The sample yields roughly 180,000 clones, 70% to 90% seen once. A Seattle source enrolled patients during active infection and followed them longitudinally. V usage is TRBV7-2 and J usage is TRBJ1-2, with D possibly matching TRBD1 (6 bases). The sequence was obtained from a woman aged 45-65 years with COVID-19, enrolled during active disease. The sample comprised peripheral blood. The CDR3 nucleotides are TGTGCCAGCAGCCCCGGACAGTTGGGGGTCTATGGCTACACCTTC. This codes for CASSPGQLGVYGYTF. Full variable domain (remainder filled in from reference TRBV7-2 and TRBJ1-2): GAGVSQSPSNKVTEKGKDVELRCDPISGHTALYWYRQSLGQGLEFLIYFQGNSAPDKSGLPSDRFSAERTGGSVSTLTIQRTQQEDSAVYLCASSPGQLGVYGYTFGSGTRLTVV.